A single sample is the source of the 23 T cell receptor beta chains below, sequenced in a study of T cell responses to AZD1222 COVID-19 vaccine. Sequenced by immunoSEQ multiplex PCR; TCRdb stores in-frame clones only, minus some. The sample has hundreds of thousands of clones, roughly 91% seen once. Sample: peripheral blood, taken on day 0 of MenACWY control vaccination. The source of these receptors is an adult in good health.

The chain employs TRBV19 and TRBJ1-2, with 7 bases fitting TRBD1. Germline V CDR1 and CDR2: LNHDA, SQIVND (reference sequence). The V and J ends lost 5 bases and 10 bases, in that order; junction bases with no gene match: 10. CDR3 size: 13 residues. CDR3 bases: TGTGCCAGTAGTCCTCGGACAGGCCTCTTCTACACCTTC. Translating gives CASSPRTGLFYTF.

This CDR3 is CASSPFRSETQYF. DNA of the CDR3: TGTGCCAGCTCGCCGTTTAGGTCAGAGACCCAGTACTTC. The J gene is TRBJ2-5, the V gene TRBV18; D remains unclear. The germline V gene encodes CDR1 KGHSH and CDR2 LQKENI. This CDR3 spans 13 amino acids. V dropped 6 bases and J dropped 4 bases, with 12 bases sitting between them.

This clone was recorded only once. The J gene is TRBJ1-5, the V gene TRBV12-3 or TRBV12-4, with TRBD1 identical over 10 bases. Losses at the gene ends were 7 bases for V and 9 bases for J; bases not matched to a gene: 3. This CDR3 is 12 amino acids long. For the CDR3, the DNA is TGTGCCAGCAACCGGGACAGGGGGCCCCAGCATTTT. Its protein product is CASNRDRGPQHF.

The V gene is TRBV11-2, the J gene TRBJ2-7, with D possibly matching TRBD2 (6 bases). Germline V CDR1 and CDR2: SGHAT, FQNNGV. There are 15 residues in the CDR3. Between the trimmed V and J ends, which lost 1 base and 1 base, there was a span of 11 bases. DNA for the CDR3: TGTGCCAGCAGCTTAGGACTAGGGGCTTCCTACGAGCAGTACTTC. It yields the protein CASSLGLGASYEQYF.

The rearrangement joins TRBV12-3 or TRBV12-4 to TRBJ1-5; D uncertain. The CDR3 is 12 residues long. Trimming took 6 bases from V and 7 from J, leaving 10 bases between them. CDR3 bases: TGTGCCAGCAGCCCAACCTGGCAGCCCCAGCATTTT. It encodes CASSPTWQPQHF.

This clone occurred once. J is TRBJ1-2 and V is TRBV3-1 (or the pseudogene TRBV3-2); 10 bases map to TRBD1. CDR3 length: 13 residues. The junction had 3 bases not matched to a gene; V was cut back by 4 bases and J by 7 bases. Germline CDR1 and CDR2: LGHDT and YNNKEL (reference sequence). In DNA form, the CDR3 reads TGTGCCAGCAGCCGACAGGGGGCGGGTGGCTACACCTTC. It translates to CASSRQGAGGYTF.

The genes are TRBV15 and TRBJ2-2; a possible D gene is TRBD2 (6 bases). The CDR3 length is 15 residues. The germline V gene encodes CDR1 LNHNV and CDR2 YYDKDF (reference sequence). V lost 3 bases and J 8 bases, leaving 16 bases between the germline ends. The CDR3 DNA reads TGTGCCACCAGCAGTGTCGGGACTCGCGTGGGGGAGCTGTTTTTT. Its translation: CATSSVGTRVGELFF.

CDR3 loop: CASSYADRATNQPQHF. DNA of the CDR3: TGTGCCAGCAGTTACGCCGACAGAGCGACAAATCAGCCCCAGCATTTT. J is TRBJ1-5 and V is TRBV6-5; a weak D match, TRBD1 (5 bases). CDR1 is MNHEY, CDR2 SVGAGI, per germline. V was cut by 2 bases and J by 4 bases, with 15 bases left in between. This CDR3 has 16 residues.

This clone has just one count. The chain links TRBV20-1 to TRBJ1-5, with TRBD1 identical over 9 bases. CDR3 length: 14 amino acids. Per germline, CDR1 DFQATT and CDR2 SNEGSKA (reference sequence). The V and J ends lost 3 bases and 7 bases, in that order; junction bases with no gene match: 7. CDR3 nucleotides: TGCAGTGCTAGTTACAGGGGGCGTGCGCAGCCCCAGCATTTT. It codes for CSASYRGRAQPQHF.

The rearrangement uses TRBV5-1 and TRBJ1-2, with TRBD1 as a possible D gene (6 bases). The length of the CDR3 is 14 residues. Germline-derived CDR1 and CDR2 are SGHRS and YFSETQ. Trimming removed 0 bases at V and 5 bases at J, with 11 bases between. This chain's CDR3 is CASSLEGEEYGYTF. In DNA, the CDR3 is TGCGCCAGCAGCTTGGAGGGGGAGGAGTATGGCTACACCTTC. Variable domain in full (rest from reference TRBV5-1 and TRBJ1-2): KAGVTQTPRYLIKTRGQQVTLSCSPISGHRSVSWYQQTPGQGLQFLFEYFSETQRNKGNFPGRFSGRQFSNSRSEMNVSTLELGDSALYLCASSLEGEEYGYTFGSGTRLTVV.

V and J are TRBV6-5 and TRBJ1-6, with a tentative D call TRBD1 (5 bases). CDR3 length: 12 residues. Germline assignment: CDR1 MNHEY and CDR2 SVGAGI. Trimming removed 8 bases at V and 13 bases at J, with 15 bases between. The CDR3 DNA reads as TGTGCCAGCTCTCTCGGGGACCAGCCCCTCCACTTT. Translating it yields CASSLGDQPLHF.

The chain is built from TRBV30 and TRBJ1-5, with 9 nucleotides matching TRBD1. The J segment lost 6 bases and the V segment lost 1 base, leaving 7 bases of the junction unmatched. Per the germline V gene, CDR1 is GTSNPN and CDR2 is SVGIG (reference sequence). The CDR3 is made up of 15 amino acids. The CDR3 region is CAWSAPGTGFQPQHF. In nucleotides, the CDR3 is TGTGCCTGGAGTGCCCCCGGGACAGGGTTTCAGCCCCAGCATTTT.

The chain links TRBV24-1 to TRBJ1-4; D is unresolved. The CDR3 has 13 amino acids. The V gene's germline CDR1 is KGHDR and CDR2 SFDVKD. V lost 4 bases, J lost 3 bases, and 5 bases lay in between. CDR3: CATSEGANEKLFF. The CDR3 DNA is TGTGCCACCAGTGAAGGTGCTAATGAAAAACTGTTTTTT.

The chain employs TRBV7-2 and TRBJ2-1; TRBD1 aligns across 10 bases. This CDR3 comprises 16 residues. Germline assignment: CDR1 SGHTA and CDR2 FQGNSA. V lost 6 bases, J lost 2 bases, and 7 bases stayed unmatched. This CDR3 reads CASRMPGTGAYNEQFF. Here the CDR3 DNA reads TGTGCCAGCAGAATGCCCGGGACAGGGGCCTACAATGAGCAGTTCTTC.

The rearrangement joins TRBV3-1 (or the pseudogene TRBV3-2) to TRBJ1-4; D remains ambiguous. Germline V gene data show CDR1 as LGHDT and CDR2 as YNNKEL (reference sequence). V was shortened by 2 bases and J by 2 bases, with 15 bases between the two germline ends. The CDR3 is 17 residues long. The CDR3 loop reads CASSQSQVRVTNEKLFF. In DNA, the CDR3 is TGTGCCAGCAGCCAAAGCCAGGTCCGTGTCACTAATGAAAAACTGTTTTTT.

The chain has TRBV5-4 and TRBJ2-7, with D perhaps matching TRBD1 or TRBD2 (5 bases each). Between the trimmed V and J ends, which lost 2 bases and 2 bases, there was a span of 11 bases. Germline CDR1 is SGHNT and CDR2 is YYREEE (reference sequence). There are 14 residues in the CDR3. The CDR3 protein is CASSLRDGTYEQYF. The CDR3 DNA is TGTGCCAGCAGCTTACGGGACGGAACCTACGAGCAGTACTTC. The full variable domain, with the rest looked up from reference TRBV5-4 and TRBJ2-7, is ETGVTQSPTHLIKTRGQQVTLRCSSQSGHNTVSWYQQALGQGPQFIFQYYREEENGRGNFPPRFSGLQFPNYSSELNVNALELDDSALYLCASSLRDGTYEQYFGPGTRLTVT.

The chain recombines TRBV19 with TRBJ2-7, with D possibly TRBD1 on 7 matching bases. V was clipped by 10 bases and J by 6 bases, with 22 bases between them. This CDR3 has 14 residues. CDR1 LNHDA and CDR2 SQIVND come from the germline V gene (reference sequence). CDR3 sequence: CATALRGANCEQYF. The CDR3 DNA reads TGTGCCACCGCCCTCAGGGGGGCAAACTGCGAGCAGTACTTC.

The chain joins TRBV28 to TRBJ1-3, with a possible D match to TRBD1 (5 bases). The CDR3 spans 14 residues. Germline V gene lookup returns CDR1 MDHEN and CDR2 SYDVKM. V lost 8 bases and J lost 0, with 11 bases in between. The CDR3 DNA sequence: TGTGCCAGCGGGGCAGCTAGCTCTGGAAACACCATATATTTT. It yields the protein CASGAASSGNTIYF.

The chain employs TRBV6-4 and TRBJ1-5; D may be TRBD1 (5 bases). Germline CDR1 is MRHNA and CDR2 is SNTAGT. The CDR3 consists of 13 residues. Trimming took off 0 bases at V and 9 bases at J, with 9 bases between the two ends. The CDR3 DNA reads as TGTGCCAGCAGTGACTCTGGGGGATGGCCCCAGCATTTT. Protein sequence: CASSDSGGWPQHF.

This clone has a single count. The chain is built from TRBV6-5 and TRBJ1-2, with D maybe TRBD1 (5 bases). The CDR3 loop spans 15 amino acids. Germline-derived CDR1 and CDR2 are MNHEY and SVGAGI. V dropped 4 bases and J dropped 3 bases, with 15 bases sitting between them. CDR3 region: CASSSGGEPYYGYTF. Written as DNA, the CDR3 is TGTGCCAGCAGTTCCGGGGGGGAGCCCTACTATGGCTACACCTTC.

The count of this clone is one. The J gene is TRBJ1-5, the V gene TRBV20-1; TRBD1 matches at 8 bases. The CDR3 spans 15 residues. CDR1 is DFQATT and CDR2 is SNEGSKA in the germline V gene (reference sequence). J gave up 3 bases and V 3 bases, and 7 bases lay outside the gene matches. CDR3 amino acids: CSASSGTGHNQPQHF. CDR3 DNA: TGCAGTGCTAGTTCAGGGACAGGTCACAATCAGCCCCAGCATTTT.

V gene TRBV3-1 (or the pseudogene TRBV3-2) combines with J gene TRBJ1-3; D possibly corresponds to TRBD1 (5 bases). Germline V lookup: CDR1 LGHDT, CDR2 YNNKEL (reference sequence). The length of the CDR3 is 15 residues. Trimming cost V 2 bases and J 2 bases, with 10 bases left between them. CDR3 coding DNA: TGTGCCAGCAGCCAACTAGGGACGGCTGGAAACACCATATATTTT. It translates to CASSQLGTAGNTIYF.

The chain recombines TRBV28 with TRBJ2-4, with a tentative D call TRBD2 (6 bases). The germline gives CDR1 MDHEN, CDR2 SYDVKM. The CDR3 runs to 14 residues. The V end was cut by 6 bases, the J end by 2 bases, with 11 bases between. The CDR3 sequence: CASRLGGPKNIQYF. In DNA form, the CDR3 reads TGTGCCAGCAGACTGGGGGGACCCAAAAACATTCAGTACTTC. The whole variable domain, filled in from reference TRBV28 and TRBJ2-4, reads DVKVTQSSRYLVKRTGEKVFLECVQDMDHENMFWYRQDPGLGLRLIYFSYDVKMKEKGDIPEGYSVSREKKERFSLILESASTNQTSMYLCASRLGGPKNIQYFGAGTRLSVL.